The rows below give T cell receptor beta chains drawn from one sample of a study of shared clonotypes between healthy human individuals. The data were produced by immunoSEQ multiplex PCR, yet TCRdb's version contains in-frame clones alone and is incomplete. The sample gives fewer than 600,000 clones, more than 70% of which show up once; about 12% is in the top ten. The source material was PBMCs. The receptors come from a woman between 35 and 50 years old in good health. Some clones in this sample may be carry-over from other donors' samples. CDR3s leave out the opening cysteine and the closing phenylalanine or tryptophan. Clone size is stated in some rows and not others, as once, few, many or a class when expanded.

CDR3aa	abundance	v_gene	j_gene
ASSVQDGTGVGRGSEQY	NA	TRBV9	TRBJ2-7
ASRSPGTGGSGGYT	NA	TRBV5-1	TRBJ1-2
ASSLGEGETQY	NA	TRBV2	TRBJ2-5
ASRPETGTSRHEQF	NA	TRBV19	TRBJ2-1
ASSLAPGLYEQY	NA	TRBV5-8	NA
ASSQDWTSAQY	NA	TRBV4-1	TRBJ2-3
ASSSQTGSAYNEQF	NA	TRBV11-2	TRBJ2-1
ASSGREFEQF	many	TRBV14	TRBJ2-1
ASSTQGNTEAF	NA	TRBV7-9	TRBJ1-1
ASSSPSRQGRYEQY	NA	TRBV10-2	TRBJ2-7
ASSEGGEAF	few	TRBV11-3	TRBJ1-1
ASSWSGRAGYEQY	NA	TRBV13	TRBJ2-7
ASSQPRQGFDSPLH	NA	TRBV4-1	TRBJ1-6
AWRGLDYNEQF	NA	TRBV30	TRBJ2-1
ASSPPSANTEAF	NA	TRBV18	TRBJ1-1
ASSKWRVANTGELF	NA	TRBV21-1	TRBJ2-2